This T cell receptor beta chain was found in a study of CD8 T cells in ankylosing spondylitis. The ends were cut back, 7 bases at V and 0 bases at J, with 6 bases in the middle. CDR1 MNHNS and CDR2 SASEGT come from the germline V gene. This CDR3 has 12 amino acids. As the method for making TCR beta libraries, quantitative 5'-RACE with molecular barcodes was used. One entry per CDR3 protein results from TCRdb running MiXCR on the 5' RACE reads. This table has about 260,000 distinct CDR3 sequences, 20% appearing once. This chain links TRBV6-1 with TRBJ2-5, with no clear D. The clonotype comes from a male donor with ankylosing spondylitis or in good health (not recorded which). Source material: blood, either unsorted or a sorted T cell fraction (not recorded which). The CDR3 protein is CASTLYQETQYF. The CDR3 DNA sequence: TGTGCCAGCACCTTGTACCAAGAGACCCAGTACTTC.